A single sample is the source of the 30 T cell receptor beta chains below, sequenced in a study of regulatory T cells in long-lasting Graves disease. Assembly of TCR beta libraries relied on iRepertoire HTBI primers together with Arm-PCR of CDR3 regions. TCRdb reprocessed the multiplex PCR reads via MiXCR and lists one record per CDR3 protein. This table has 300,000 to 350,000 distinct CDR3 sequences, less than 20% appearing once. Regarding time point: persistent/refractory GD, antithyroid drugs over 5 years with positive TRAb. RNA extracted from PBMCs served as the sequencing template. This specimen consisted of peripheral blood mononuclear cells (PBMCs), obtained when the disease was refractory, from a patient treated with antithyroid drugs. These receptors originate from a female donor with Graves disease.

This clonotype was seen repeatedly, ten times or more. The genes are TRBV27 and TRBJ1-4; TRBD1 aligns across 8 bases. Germline CDR1 MNHEY, CDR2 SMNVEV (reference sequence). The CDR3 has 18 residues. J was trimmed by 5 bases and V by 0 bases; bases with no gene match: 11. CDR3 in amino acids: CASSLSTGRGRLNEKLFF. CDR3 coding DNA: TGTGCCAGCAGTTTATCCACCGGCAGGGGGCGACTAAATGAAAAACTGTTTTTT.

The chain links TRBV11-2 to TRBJ1-1; D gene uncertain. The CDR3 is made up of 15 amino acids. CDR1 and CDR2 (germline): SGHAT, FQNNGV. V dropped 5 bases and J dropped 4 bases, with 17 bases sitting between them. CDR3 residues: CASSPRRAPGTEAFF. CDR3 nucleotides: TGTGCCAGCAGCCCCAGAAGGGCGCCGGGCACTGAAGCTTTCTTT.

Ten or more counts support this clonotype. The chain carries TRBV6-1 and TRBJ1-5; TRBD1 matches at 12 bases. The length of the CDR3 is 15 residues. Germline values: CDR1 MNHNS, CDR2 SASEGT. Unmatched junction bases numbered 3, after V lost 6 bases and J lost 3 bases. CDR3 sequence (DNA): TGTGCCAGCAGAGGGGACAGGGGGCACAATCAGCCCCAGCATTTT. Protein: CASRGDRGHNQPQHF.

This sequence joins TRBV7-3 and TRBJ2-2; the match to TRBD2 covers 9 bases. In germline, CDR1 is SGHTA, CDR2 FQGTGA. J gave up 1 base and V 4 bases, and 7 bases lay outside the gene matches. The CDR3 sequence is 17 residues long. In nucleotides, the CDR3 is TGTGCCAGCAGCTCCCCTGCGGGAGGGATGAACACCGGGGAGCTGTTTTTT. It translates to CASSSPAGGMNTGELFF.

Ten or more counts support this clonotype. The chain combines TRBV18 with TRBJ2-5; D gene ambiguous. Trimming took 3 bases from V and 9 from J, leaving 17 bases between them. This CDR3 contains 14 residues. Germline V CDR1 and CDR2: KGHSH, LQKENI. The DNA for the CDR3 is TGTGCCAGCTCACCGATGCCGTCGAAGAGACCCCAGTACTTC. This sequence encodes CASSPMPSKRPQYF. Variable domain in full (rest from reference TRBV18 and TRBJ2-5): NAGVMQNPRHLVRRRGQEARLRCSPMKGHSHVYWYRQLPEEGLKFMVYLQKENIIDESGMPKERFSAEFPKEGPSILRIQQVVRGDSAAYFCASSPMPSKRPQYFGPGTRLLVL.

This clonotype showed up just a few times. The chain is built from TRBV9 and TRBJ2-7, with D perhaps TRBD2 (6 bases). The CDR3 has 11 amino acids. Germline V gives CDR1 SGDLS, CDR2 YYNGEE. V was shortened by 8 bases and J by 5 bases, with 11 bases between the two germline ends. Written as DNA, the CDR3 is TGTGCCAGGGGGACTGCCCACGAGCAGTACTTC. As protein: CARGTAHEQYF.

This clonotype was seen more than once but under ten times. The CDR3 reads CASSQMASTYEQYF. The CDR3 bases are TGTGCCAGCAGCCAAATGGCCAGCACCTACGAGCAGTACTTC. This rearrangement joins TRBV3-1 to TRBJ2-7, with no clear D. Germline values: CDR1 LGHDT, CDR2 YNNKEL (reference sequence). This CDR3 spans 14 amino acids. V shed 2 bases and J shed 2 bases, with 10 bases lying between them.

This clonotype occurred a few times. The rearrangement uses TRBV19 and TRBJ1-5, with a tentative D call TRBD1 (6 bases). This CDR3 region has 13 residues. Germline CDR1 and CDR2: LNHDA and SQIVND (reference sequence). V shed 6 bases and J shed 8 bases, with 14 bases lying between them. The CDR3 sequence: CASRNGTWEPQHF. The CDR3 DNA sequence: TGTGCCAGTAGAAACGGGACATGGGAGCCCCAGCATTTT.

This clonotype was seen repeatedly, ten times or more. V is TRBV2 and J is TRBJ2-7; unclear D gene. Trimming took 0 bases from V and 2 from J, leaving 14 bases between them. Germline loops: CDR1 SNHLY, CDR2 FYNNEI. The CDR3 contains 16 residues. As DNA, the CDR3 is TGTGCCAGCAGTGAAGCGGCGACGGGTCAAGCCTACGAGCAGTACTTC. Protein: CASSEAATGQAYEQYF.

In this sample, this clonotype turned up a few times. This rearrangement joins TRBV10-3 to TRBJ1-4, with D possibly TRBD1 on 5 matching bases. Germline-derived CDR1 and CDR2 are ENHRY and SYGVKD. The CDR3 is 15 residues long. The V end was cut by 2 bases, the J end by 11 bases, with 18 bases between. The CDR3 loop is CAISERAAGEGKLFF. The CDR3 coding sequence is TGTGCCATCAGTGAGCGGGCGGCGGGGGAAGGGAAACTGTTTTTT.

The CDR3 loop is CASSYSKLGTSSGNTIYF. CDR3 bases: TGTGCCAGCAGTTACTCGAAGCTGGGGACTAGCTCTGGAAACACCATATATTTT. The chain employs TRBV6-5 and TRBJ1-3; maybe TRBD1 (5 bases). The CDR3 is 18 residues long. Germline loops: CDR1 MNHEY, CDR2 SVGAGI. Trimming removed 0 bases at V and 0 bases at J, with 15 bases between.

This clonotype was found many times. This chain connects TRBV9 to TRBJ2-7, with TRBD1 as a possible D gene (6 bases). V was pared by 7 bases and J by 5 bases, with 16 bases between. This CDR3 contains 13 residues. In germline, CDR1 is SGDLS, CDR2 YYNGEE. Here the CDR3 reads CASSLTGSNEQYF. The DNA of the CDR3 is TGTGCCAGCTCCCTTACAGGGTCCAACGAGCAGTACTTC.

This clonotype was recorded many times. J is TRBJ2-7 and V is TRBV28, with TRBD1 identical over 8 bases. This CDR3 is built from 14 residues. The J segment lost 3 bases and the V segment lost 7 bases, leaving 8 bases of the junction unmatched. CDR1 is MDHEN, CDR2 SYDVKM, per germline. The chain's CDR3 is CASTPDRGRYEQYF. The CDR3 nucleotides are TGTGCCAGCACCCCAGACAGGGGACGCTACGAGCAGTACTTC. The variable domain in full, completed from reference TRBV28 and TRBJ2-7, reads DVKVTQSSRYLVKRTGEKVFLECVQDMDHENMFWYRQDPGLGLRLIYFSYDVKMKEKGDIPEGYSVSREKKERFSLILESASTNQTSMYLCASTPDRGRYEQYFGPGTRLTVT.

V is TRBV11-2 and J is TRBJ2-7, with D possibly being TRBD2 (5 bases). The CDR3 is 13 residues long. Germline values: CDR1 SGHAT, CDR2 FQNNGV. V lost 5 bases to trimming and J lost 6 bases, with 14 bases between them. In nucleotides, the CDR3 is TGTGCCAGCAGCCGAGGGTCGGGTGGCGAGCAGTACTTC. Protein: CASSRGSGGEQYF.

V usage is TRBV5-4 and J usage is TRBJ1-5; possibly TRBD1 for D (6 bases). V was clipped by 0 bases and J by 11 bases, with 9 bases between them. This CDR3 has 12 amino acids. Germline CDR1 and CDR2: SGHNT and YYREEE (reference sequence). In DNA, the CDR3 is TGTGCCAGCAGCTTGGCCCAGGGGTCCCAGCATTTT. It specifies CASSLAQGSQHF.

This clonotype was observed at least ten times. The V call is TRBV27, the J call TRBJ1-4; 10 bases line up with TRBD1. CDR1 and CDR2 from the germline V gene are MNHEY and SMNVEV (reference sequence). V trimming: 6 bases; J trimming: 5 bases; junction bases outside the gene matches: 6. This CDR3 is 15 amino acids long. The CDR3 here is CASRGLGQGNEKLFF. The CDR3 nucleotides read TGTGCCAGCAGGGGGTTGGGACAGGGGAATGAAAAACTGTTTTTT.

As for this clonotype: A far bigger clonotype differs at one base, so this is likely a read error. This chain links TRBV6-4 with TRBJ2-5; 9 nucleotides align to TRBD1. The junction had 14 bases not matched to a gene; V was cut back by 5 bases and J by 4 bases. CDR3 length: 17 residues. Germline assignment: CDR1 MRHNA and CDR2 SNTAGT. In DNA, the CDR3 is TGTGCCAGCAGTTACCTCCCCTTGGGACAGGGACGAGAGACCCAGTACTTC. As protein: CASSYLPLGQGRETQYF.

Only a few counts were recorded for this clonotype. This sequence joins TRBV10-2 and TRBJ1-2; D is unresolved. Looked up from germline, CDR1 is WSHSY and CDR2 is SAAADI. V was clipped by 6 bases and J by 0 bases, with 8 bases between them. The CDR3 sequence is 13 residues long. The CDR3 loop is CASSPVANYGYTF. DNA for the CDR3: TGCGCCAGCAGCCCGGTGGCTAACTATGGCTACACCTTC.

In regard to this clonotype: It may be a read error: a sequence one base away is much more abundant. J is TRBJ2-7 and V is TRBV13; possible D gene TRBD1, 5 bases. Germline V gene data show CDR1 as PRHDT and CDR2 as FYEKMQ (reference sequence). The CDR3 consists of 14 residues. The CDR3 is CANSLDQGSYEQYF. DNA for the CDR3: TGTGCCAACAGCTTAGATCAGGGCTCCTACGAGCAGTACTTC.

The CDR3 bases are TGTGCCAGCAGCCCGGGCAGGGTAGCGTCCTACGAGCAGTACTTC. Amino acid sequence: CASSPGRVASYEQYF. The chain employs TRBV11-2 and TRBJ2-7; either TRBD1 or TRBD2 may fit D (5 bases each). CDR1 is SGHAT, CDR2 FQNNGV, per germline. V shed 5 bases and J shed 1 base, with 15 bases lying between them. CDR3 length: 15 amino acids.

The chain joins TRBV7-8 to TRBJ1-5, with D possibly matching TRBD1 (5 bases). Deletions cut 6 bases from V and 3 bases from J, with 18 bases between. Germline V gene lookup returns CDR1 SGHVS and CDR2 FQNEAQ. The CDR3 consists of 16 residues. CDR3 in amino acids: CASSSPMWGDNQPQHF. As DNA, the CDR3 is TGTGCCAGCAGTTCACCTATGTGGGGGGACAATCAGCCCCAGCATTTT. Full variable domain (missing parts from reference TRBV7-8 and TRBJ1-5): GAGVSQSPRYKVAKRGQDVALRCDPISGHVSLFWYQQALGQGPEFLTYFQNEAQLDKSGLPSDRFFAERPEGSVSTLKIQRTQQEDSAVYLCASSSPMWGDNQPQHFGDGTRLSIL.

J is TRBJ2-2 and V is TRBV9; perhaps TRBD2 as D (5 bases). The CDR3 has 16 amino acids. Germline V CDR1 and CDR2: SGDLS, YYNGEE. The V and J ends lost 0 bases and 5 bases respectively, with 14 bases between them. The CDR3 bases are TGTGCCAGCAGCGTAGCTACGGGATGGCGAACCGGGGAGCTGTTTTTT. Amino acids: CASSVATGWRTGELFF.

This clonotype was counted between two and nine times. CDR3 amino acids: CASSPSRRGVLGEQYF. The CDR3 DNA reads as TGTGCCAGTAGTCCCAGTCGCAGGGGAGTATTGGGCGAGCAGTACTTC. V gene TRBV19 combines with J gene TRBJ2-7; D is perhaps TRBD1 (6 bases). With 5 bases removed from V and 6 bases from J, the gap between germline ends came to 23 bases. In germline, CDR1 is LNHDA, CDR2 SQIVND (reference sequence). CDR3 length equals 16 residues.

As concerns this clonotype: A much more abundant neighbour one base away suggests this may be a read error. This rearrangement joins TRBV6-1 to TRBJ2-7; no clear D. CDR1 is MNHNS and CDR2 is SASEGT in the germline V gene. This CDR3 contains 11 residues. CDR3 in DNA: TGTGCCAGCAGAGAAAACTACGGGCAGTACTTC. Residues: CASRENYGQYF.

There are a few counts of this clonotype. Here the CDR3 DNA reads TGCAGTGCCACCTTCAGGGGAAGCAATCAGCCCCAGCATTTT. It codes for CSATFRGSNQPQHF. The chain employs TRBV20-1 and TRBJ1-5; tentative D call: TRBD1 (6 bases). From germline, CDR1 is DFQATT and CDR2 SNEGSKA (reference sequence). CDR3 length: 14 residues. The ends were cut back, 6 bases at V and 1 base at J, with 13 bases in the middle.

The V and J genes are TRBV20-1 and TRBJ1-1; D might be TRBD1 (6 bases). The germline gives CDR1 DFQATT, CDR2 SNEGSKA (reference sequence). Trimming shortened V by 0 bases and J by 7 bases, and 27 bases separated the two germline ends. The CDR3 contains 18 residues. The CDR3 here is CSARDLSRGIGGQVEAFF. Here the CDR3 DNA reads TGCAGTGCTAGAGATCTTAGTCGCGGTATAGGGGGTCAAGTTGAAGCTTTCTTT.

Ten or more counts support this clonotype. The chain has TRBV11-2 and TRBJ2-5; TRBD2 aligns across 7 bases. This CDR3 region has 15 residues. Germline V gene sequence: CDR1 SGHAT, CDR2 FQNNGV. V shed 6 bases, J shed 2 bases, and the junction held 9 bases outside the gene matches. The CDR3 sequence: CASSTRDYQQETQYF. The CDR3 DNA is TGTGCCAGCAGTACCCGGGACTACCAACAAGAGACCCAGTACTTC.

The genes are TRBV5-1 and TRBJ2-5; D remains unclear. The CDR3 contains 15 residues. Germline-derived CDR1 and CDR2 are SGHRS and YFSETQ. V gave up 0 bases and J gave up 5 bases, with 14 bases separating them. Written as DNA, the CDR3 is TGCGCCAGCAGCTTGGAAGGTGGTATGTGGGAGACCCAGTACTTC. Its translation is CASSLEGGMWETQYF.

This chain uses TRBV9 with TRBJ1-1, with a weak D call TRBD1 (5 bases). The ends were cut back, 4 bases at V and 5 bases at J, with 18 bases in the middle. Germline-derived CDR1 and CDR2 are SGDLS and YYNGEE. CDR3 length equals 15 residues. CDR3 residues: CASSQVWRGDTEAFF. CDR3 nucleotides: TGTGCCAGCAGCCAAGTTTGGAGGGGAGATACTGAAGCTTTCTTT.

The chain has TRBV6-2 or TRBV6-3 and TRBJ1-6; the D gene is possibly TRBD1 (5 bases). Germline V gene lookup returns CDR1 MNHEY and CDR2 SVGEGT. This CDR3 is built from 13 residues. Trimming removed 7 bases from V and 12 bases from J, with 16 bases in between. The CDR3 bases are TGTGCCAGCACCCCCCTTAGGGGCGGACCCCTCCACTTT. It yields the protein CASTPLRGGPLHF.